The 15 T cell receptor beta chains below all came from one sample that was sequenced in a study of Graves' ophthalmopathy and Graves' hyperthyroidism. RNA transcripts yielded amplified TCR beta CDR3 regions. HTBI primers primed a first-round RT-PCR, and a second-round multiplex PCR followed. One entry per CDR3 protein results from TCRdb running MiXCR on the multiplex PCR reads. The table shows roughly 220,000 distinct CDR3 sequences, with 40% to 50% occurring only once. The sequenced material came from peripheral blood. The receptor source for this set is an adult man with Graves' ophthalmopathy.

This clonotype has at least ten counts. This rearrangement joins TRBV7-2 to TRBJ1-1, with 9 positions matching TRBD1. The junction had 6 bases not matched to a gene; V was cut back by 4 bases and J by 0 bases. This CDR3 has 16 amino acids. CDR1 SGHTA and CDR2 FQGNSA come from the germline V gene. CDR3 bases: TGTGCCAGCAGCTCTAGGACAGGGGCGGTGAACACTGAAGCTTTCTTT. Amino acids: CASSSRTGAVNTEAFF.

The chain is built from TRBV4-1 and TRBJ1-5; no reliable D call. Germline V gene sequence: CDR1 MGHRA, CDR2 YSYEKL. This CDR3 has 14 residues. V lost 4 bases, J lost 0 bases, and 7 bases lay in between. The CDR3 bases are TGCGCCAGCAGCCCAACATATAGCAATCAGCCCCAGCATTTT. Its translation is CASSPTYSNQPQHF.

V usage is TRBV28 and J usage is TRBJ1-5; D call uncertain. In germline, CDR1 is MDHEN, CDR2 SYDVKM. The V end lost 3 bases, the J end lost 2 bases, and 5 bases lay between the germline ends. The CDR3 totals 13 residues. CDR3 DNA: TGTGCCAGCAGTTTTTATGGCAATCAGCCCCAGCATTTT. Translating it yields CASSFYGNQPQHF. Drawing the rest from reference TRBV28 and TRBJ1-5, the complete variable domain is DVKVTQSSRYLVKRTGEKVFLECVQDMDHENMFWYRQDPGLGLRLIYFSYDVKMKEKGDIPEGYSVSREKKERFSLILESASTNQTSMYLCASSFYGNQPQHFGDGTRLSIL.

The gene calls are TRBV12-3 or TRBV12-4 and TRBJ2-7, with a weak D call TRBD2 (6 bases). Trimming took 4 bases from V and 5 from J, leaving 18 bases between them. The CDR3 extends over 15 amino acids. The CDR3 loop is CASSSPGAGPDEQYF. For the CDR3, the DNA is TGTGCCAGCAGTTCCCCGGGAGCAGGGCCCGACGAGCAGTACTTC.

This sequence joins TRBV20-1 and TRBJ2-7; 9 nucleotides agree with TRBD2. There are 13 residues in the CDR3. CDR1 is DFQATT and CDR2 is SNEGSKA in the germline V gene (reference sequence). V trimming: 8 bases; J trimming: 7 bases; junction bases outside the gene matches: 12. The DNA for the CDR3 is TGCAGTCCAACAGGACTAGCGATGGGTGAGCAGTACTTC. The encoded protein is CSPTGLAMGEQYF.

The V and J genes are TRBV5-4 and TRBJ2-2, with D tentatively TRBD1 (6 bases). Germline CDR1 and CDR2: SGHNT and YYREEE (reference sequence). Trimming removed 2 bases at V and 4 bases at J, with 12 bases between. This CDR3 comprises 15 residues. The CDR3 protein is CASSFRAGATGELFF. Here the CDR3 DNA reads TGTGCCAGCAGCTTCCGGGCAGGGGCCACCGGGGAGCTGTTTTTT.

The chain recombines TRBV5-4 with TRBJ2-5, with 10 bases aligning to TRBD2. The junction had 8 bases not matched to a gene; V was cut back by 4 bases and J by 2 bases. CDR3 length: 16 residues. Germline values: CDR1 SGHNT, CDR2 YYREEE (reference sequence). The CDR3 protein is CASSPPPGLAQETQYF. The DNA of the CDR3 is TGTGCCAGCAGCCCACCACCGGGACTAGCGCAAGAGACCCAGTACTTC.

This clonotype was detected only a few times. The chain combines TRBV7-2 with TRBJ2-2; D gene unclear. CDR1 is SGHTA, CDR2 FQGNSA, per germline. The CDR3 contains 13 residues. The V end was cut by 6 bases, the J end by 2 bases, with 7 bases between. CDR3 amino acids: CASSRYNTGELFF. The CDR3 bases are TGTGCCAGCAGTCGTTATAACACCGGGGAGCTGTTTTTT.

This clonotype was observed a handful of times. The CDR3 region is CASRPITGVEQYF. CDR3 in DNA: TGTGCCAGCAGGCCTATCACAGGGGTCGAGCAGTACTTC. The rearrangement links TRBV11-2 to TRBJ2-7; TRBD1 aligns across 7 bases. V was clipped by 6 bases and J by 6 bases; unmatched bases: 8. This CDR3 contains 13 residues. Germline V lookup: CDR1 SGHAT, CDR2 FQNNGV. Together with reference TRBV11-2 and TRBJ2-7, the CDR3 gives the full variable domain: EAGVAQSPRYKIIEKRQSVAFWCNPISGHATLYWYQQILGQGPKLLIQFQNNGVVDDSQLPKDRFSAERLKGVDSTLKIQPAKLEDSAVYLCASRPITGVEQYFGPGTRLTVT.

The chain uses TRBV29-1 and TRBJ2-2, with D possibly being TRBD2 (6 bases). Trimming cost V 8 bases and J 1 base, with 14 bases left between them. The V gene's germline CDR1 is SQVTM and CDR2 ANQGSEA. The CDR3 totals 14 residues. CDR3 DNA sequence: TGCAGCAACCACGGGAGTCAGAACACCGGGGAGCTGTTTTTT. It specifies CSNHGSQNTGELFF.

The genes are TRBV14 and TRBJ2-7; 7 positions agree with TRBD2. The germline gives CDR1 SGHDN, CDR2 FVKESK. V shed 1 base and J 1 base; nucleotides not matched to a gene: 7. CDR3 length equals 16 residues. The DNA for the CDR3 is TGTGCCAGCAGCCAAGTAGCTCTAGCGGCATCCTACGAGCAGTACTTC. Translation gives CASSQVALAASYEQYF.

This clonotype was recorded many times. This rearrangement joins TRBV29-1 to TRBJ1-1, with TRBD1 identical over 10 bases. V shed 6 bases and J 7 bases; nucleotides not matched to a gene: 8. Per the germline V gene, CDR1 is SQVTM and CDR2 is ANQGSEA. The CDR3 has 13 residues. CDR3: CSVGQGKDGEAFF. As DNA, the CDR3 is TGCAGCGTGGGACAGGGGAAGGACGGTGAAGCTTTCTTT. Filled out from reference TRBV29-1 and TRBJ1-1, the complete variable domain reads SAVISQKPSRDICQRGTSLTIQCQVDSQVTMMFWYRQQPGQSLTLIATANQGSEATYESGFVIDKFPISRPNLTFSTLTVSNMSPEDSSIYLCSVGQGKDGEAFFGQGTRLTVV.

CDR3 bases: TGTGCTAGTGGTTTACCACTAAAGGGACAGGGTGGCTACGAGCAGTACTTC. Translating gives CASGLPLKGQGGYEQYF. The J gene is TRBJ2-7, the V gene TRBV12-3 or TRBV12-4; 9 nucleotides match TRBD1. The CDR3 runs to 17 residues.

The chain joins TRBV15 to TRBJ1-3; 9 nucleotides line up with TRBD1. Per the germline V gene, CDR1 is LNHNV and CDR2 is YYDKDF (reference sequence). The CDR3 length is 18 residues. With V trimmed by 0 bases and J by 0 bases, 6 bases remained unmatched. CDR3 residues: CATSRDLGQGFSGNTIYF. The CDR3 region has the DNA TGTGCCACCAGCAGAGATCTAGGACAGGGGTTCTCTGGAAACACCATATATTTT.

The V call is TRBV7-3, the J call TRBJ1-1; tentative D call: TRBD1 (5 bases). V lost 2 bases, J lost 1 base, and 11 bases lay in between. Germline CDR1 SGHTA, CDR2 FQGTGA. The CDR3 covers 15 residues. CDR3 in amino acids: CASSLYGGGNTEAFF. Here the CDR3 DNA reads TGTGCCAGCAGCTTATACGGGGGGGGGAACACTGAAGCTTTCTTT. Supplemented by reference TRBV7-3 and TRBJ1-1, the full variable domain reads GAGVSQTPSNKVTEKGKYVELRCDPISGHTALYWYRQSLGQGPEFLIYFQGTGAADDSGLPNDRFFAVRPEGSVSTLKIQRTERGDSAVYLCASSLYGGGNTEAFFGQGTRLTVV.